This T cell receptor (beta chain) was observed in a study of CD8 T cells in ankylosing spondylitis. General study findings and limits: In peripheral blood, disease-linked CD8+ clones occurred at relatively low frequencies.

The length of the CDR3 is 14 residues. For this clonotype: Its antigen is undetermined.

TCRdb itself ran the 5' RACE reads through MiXCR, one entry per CDR3 protein. The sample has around 230,000 distinct CDR3 sequences, over 7% seen once. This TCR was sampled from a female donor with ankylosing spondylitis or in good health (not recorded which). The chain combines TRBV12-1 with TRBJ2-5; TRBD2 is taken as the D call from the table, unchecked against the DNA. TRBV12-1 counts as a pseudogene. Sequenced material: blood, either unsorted or a sorted T cell fraction (not recorded which). As DNA, the CDR3 is TGTGCCAGCAGCTTTGGGGCCGTAGGAGAGACCCAGTACTTC. It encodes CASSFGAVGETQYF.